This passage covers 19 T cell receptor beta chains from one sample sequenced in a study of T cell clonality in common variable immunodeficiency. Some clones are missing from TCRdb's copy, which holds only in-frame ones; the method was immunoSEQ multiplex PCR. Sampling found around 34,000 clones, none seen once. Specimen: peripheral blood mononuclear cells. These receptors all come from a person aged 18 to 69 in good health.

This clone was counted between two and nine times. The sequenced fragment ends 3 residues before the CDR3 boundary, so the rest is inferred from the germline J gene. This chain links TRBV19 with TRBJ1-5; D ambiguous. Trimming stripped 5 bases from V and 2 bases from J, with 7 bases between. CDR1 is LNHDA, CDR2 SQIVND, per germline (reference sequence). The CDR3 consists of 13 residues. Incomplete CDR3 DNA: TGTGCCAGTAGTTTGCAGGGCAATCAGCCC. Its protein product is CASSLQGNQP. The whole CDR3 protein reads CASSLQGNQPQHF.

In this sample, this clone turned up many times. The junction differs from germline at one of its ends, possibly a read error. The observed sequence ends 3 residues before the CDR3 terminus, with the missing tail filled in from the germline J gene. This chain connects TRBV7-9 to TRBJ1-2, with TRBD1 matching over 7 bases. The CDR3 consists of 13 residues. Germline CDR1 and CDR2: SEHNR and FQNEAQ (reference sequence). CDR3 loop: CASGFTGVRGYTF. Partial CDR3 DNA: TGTGCCAGCGGCTTTACAGGGGTGCGTGGC.

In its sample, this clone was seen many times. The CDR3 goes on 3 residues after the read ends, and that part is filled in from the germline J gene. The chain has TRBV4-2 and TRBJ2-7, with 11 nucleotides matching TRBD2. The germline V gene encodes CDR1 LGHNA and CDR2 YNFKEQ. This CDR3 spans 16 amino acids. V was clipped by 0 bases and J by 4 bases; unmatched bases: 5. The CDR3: CASSQELAGVAYEQYF. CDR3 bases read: TGTGCCAGCAGCCAAGAACTAGCGGGAGTTGCGTACGAG.

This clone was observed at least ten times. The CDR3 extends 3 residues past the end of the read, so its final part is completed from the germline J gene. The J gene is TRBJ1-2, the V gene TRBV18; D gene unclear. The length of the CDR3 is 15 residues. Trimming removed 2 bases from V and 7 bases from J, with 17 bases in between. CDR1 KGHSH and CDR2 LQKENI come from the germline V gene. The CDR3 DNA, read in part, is TGTGCCAGCTCACCAAGGAATAGAGCGGGCTCTGGC. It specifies CASSPRNRAGSG. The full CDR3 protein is CASSPRNRAGSGYTF.

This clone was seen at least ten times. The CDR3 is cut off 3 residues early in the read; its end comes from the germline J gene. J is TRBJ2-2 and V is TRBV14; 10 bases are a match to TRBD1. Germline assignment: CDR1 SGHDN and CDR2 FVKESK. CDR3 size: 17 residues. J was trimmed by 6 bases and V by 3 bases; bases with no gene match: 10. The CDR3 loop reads CASSQRTGGYGSGELFF. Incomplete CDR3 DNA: TGTGCCAGCAGCCAGAGGACAGGGGGTTATGGATCCGGGGAG. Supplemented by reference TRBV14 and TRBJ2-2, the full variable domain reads EAGVTQFPSHSVIEKGQTVTLRCDPISGHDNLYWYRRVMGKEIKFLLHFVKESKQDESGMPNNRFLAERTGGTYSTLKVQPAELEDSGVYFCASSQRTGGYGSGELFFGEGSRLTVL.

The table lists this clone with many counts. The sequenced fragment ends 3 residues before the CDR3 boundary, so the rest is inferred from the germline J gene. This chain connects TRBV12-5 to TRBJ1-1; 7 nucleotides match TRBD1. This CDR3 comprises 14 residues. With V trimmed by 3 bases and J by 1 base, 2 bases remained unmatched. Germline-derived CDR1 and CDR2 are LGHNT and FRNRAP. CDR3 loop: CASGFGDRNTEAFF. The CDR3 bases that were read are TGTGCTAGTGGTTTCGGGGACAGGAACACTGAA.

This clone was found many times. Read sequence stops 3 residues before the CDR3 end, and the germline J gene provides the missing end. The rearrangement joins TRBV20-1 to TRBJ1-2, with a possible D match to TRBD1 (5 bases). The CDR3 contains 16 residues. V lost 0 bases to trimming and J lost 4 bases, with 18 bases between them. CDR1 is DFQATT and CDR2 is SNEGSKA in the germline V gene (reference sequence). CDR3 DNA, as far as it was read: TGCAGTGCTAGAGACCCCTCTTCCGACAGCGTCTATGGC. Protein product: CSARDPSSDSVYG. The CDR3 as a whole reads CSARDPSSDSVYGYTF.

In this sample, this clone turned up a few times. The CDR3 loop is CASSRTGHDNKTQYF. The part of the CDR3 DNA that was read is TGTGCCAGCAGCCGGACAGGACACGACAATAAGACC. V is TRBV7-9 and J is TRBJ2-5; 7 positions match TRBD1. The CDR3 extends 3 residues past the end of the read, so its final part is completed from the germline J gene. Losses at the gene ends were 5 bases for V and 6 bases for J; bases not matched to a gene: 12. This CDR3 has 15 residues. Germline V gene sequence: CDR1 SEHNR, CDR2 FQNEAQ (reference sequence). The entire variable domain, with the rest obtained from reference TRBV7-9 and TRBJ2-5, is as follows: DTGVSQNPRHKITKRGQNVTFRCDPISEHNRLYWYRQTLGQGPEFLTYFQNEAQLEKSRLLSDRFSAERPKGSFSTLEIQRTEQGDSAMYLCASSRTGHDNKTQYFGPGTRLLVL.

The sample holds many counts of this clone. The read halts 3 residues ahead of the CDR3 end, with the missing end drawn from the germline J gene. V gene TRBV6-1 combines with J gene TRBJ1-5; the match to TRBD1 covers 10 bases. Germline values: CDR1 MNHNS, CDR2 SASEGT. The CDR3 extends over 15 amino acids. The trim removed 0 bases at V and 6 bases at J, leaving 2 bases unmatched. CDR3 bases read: TGTGCCAGCAGTGAAGCGACAGGGGGCGTTCAGCCC. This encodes CASSEATGGVQP. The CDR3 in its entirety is CASSEATGGVQPQHF.

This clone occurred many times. Partial CDR3 DNA: TGCAGTGCTAGAGATCCTCGTCCAGGGTTACGGACCGGCAATCAGCCC. It encodes CSARDPRPGLRTGNQP. The entire CDR3 protein is CSARDPRPGLRTGNQPQHF. V usage is TRBV20-1 and J usage is TRBJ1-5; a possible D gene is TRBD1 (5 bases). The read falls 3 residues short of the CDR3 end, and the missing part is taken from the germline J gene. The V end lost 0 bases, the J end lost 2 bases, and 23 bases lay between the germline ends. Germline values: CDR1 DFQATT, CDR2 SNEGSKA (reference sequence). The CDR3 covers 19 residues.

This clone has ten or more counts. The CDR3 is CASSPGHNSNQPQHF. CDR3 DNA, as far as it was read: TGCGCCAGCAGCCCGGGACACAATAGCAATCAGCCC. The rearrangement uses TRBV5-1 and TRBJ1-5, with D possibly matching TRBD1 (6 bases). The CDR3 extends 3 residues past the end of the read, so its final part is completed from the germline J gene. The CDR3 is made up of 15 amino acids. The V end was cut by 4 bases, the J end by 0 bases, with 11 bases between. Germline V gene lookup returns CDR1 SGHRS and CDR2 YFSETQ.

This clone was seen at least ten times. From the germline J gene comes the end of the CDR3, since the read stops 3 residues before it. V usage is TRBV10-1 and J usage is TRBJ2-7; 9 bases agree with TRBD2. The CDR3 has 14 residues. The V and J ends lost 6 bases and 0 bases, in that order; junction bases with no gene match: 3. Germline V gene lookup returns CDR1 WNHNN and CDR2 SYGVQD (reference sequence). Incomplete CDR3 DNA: TGCGCCAGCAGCGCTAGCGGGATCTCCTACGAG. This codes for CASSASGISYE. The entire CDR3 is CASSASGISYEQYF.

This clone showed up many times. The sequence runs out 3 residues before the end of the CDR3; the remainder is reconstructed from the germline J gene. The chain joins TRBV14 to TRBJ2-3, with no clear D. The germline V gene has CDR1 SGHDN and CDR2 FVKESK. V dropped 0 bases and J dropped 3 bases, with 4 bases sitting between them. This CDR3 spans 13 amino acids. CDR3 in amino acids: CASSQDSTDTQYF. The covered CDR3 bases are TGTGCCAGCAGCCAAGACTCGACAGATACG.

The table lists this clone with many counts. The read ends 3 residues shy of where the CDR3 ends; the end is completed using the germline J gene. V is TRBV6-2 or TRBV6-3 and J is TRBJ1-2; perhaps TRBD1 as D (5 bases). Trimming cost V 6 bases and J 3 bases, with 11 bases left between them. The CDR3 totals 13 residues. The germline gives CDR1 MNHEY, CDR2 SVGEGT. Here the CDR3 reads CASRQEQHYGYTF. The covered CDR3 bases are TGTGCCAGCAGACAGGAGCAGCACTATGGC.

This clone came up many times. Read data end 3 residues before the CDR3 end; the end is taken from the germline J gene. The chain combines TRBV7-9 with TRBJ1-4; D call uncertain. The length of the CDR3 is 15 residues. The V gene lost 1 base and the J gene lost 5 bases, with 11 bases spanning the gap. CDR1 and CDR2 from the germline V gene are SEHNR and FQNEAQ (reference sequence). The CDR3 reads CASSLGRTKNEKLFF. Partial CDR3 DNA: TGTGCCAGCAGCTTAGGGCGAACTAAAAATGAAAAA. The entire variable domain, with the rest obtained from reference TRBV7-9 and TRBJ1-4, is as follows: DTGVSQNPRHKITKRGQNVTFRCDPISEHNRLYWYRQTLGQGPEFLTYFQNEAQLEKSRLLSDRFSAERPKGSFSTLEIQRTEQGDSAMYLCASSLGRTKNEKLFFGSGTQLSVL.

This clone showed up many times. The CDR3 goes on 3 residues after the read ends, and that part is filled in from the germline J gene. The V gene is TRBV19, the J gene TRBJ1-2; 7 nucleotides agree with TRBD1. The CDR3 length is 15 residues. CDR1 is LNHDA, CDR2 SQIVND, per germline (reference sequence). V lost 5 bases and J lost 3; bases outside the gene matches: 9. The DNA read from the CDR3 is TGTGCCAGTAGTTTCTATACCGGGACAGACTATGGC. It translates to CASSFYTGTDYG. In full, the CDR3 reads CASSFYTGTDYGYTF.

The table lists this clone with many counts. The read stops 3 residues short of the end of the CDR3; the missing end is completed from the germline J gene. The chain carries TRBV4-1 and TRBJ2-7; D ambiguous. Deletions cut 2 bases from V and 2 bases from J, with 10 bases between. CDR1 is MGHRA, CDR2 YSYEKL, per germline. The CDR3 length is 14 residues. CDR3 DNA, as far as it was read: TGCGCCAGCAGCCAACGGGTAAATACCTACGAG. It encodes CASSQRVNTYE. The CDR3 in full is CASSQRVNTYEQYF.

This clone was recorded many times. Partial CDR3 DNA: TGTGCCAGCAGCTTATCAAAAAGCCCCTACAATGAG. Protein: CASSLSKSPYNE. The complete CDR3 reads CASSLSKSPYNEQFF. The V call is TRBV11-2, the J call TRBJ2-1; no reliable D call. The read is 3 residues too short to cover the CDR3 end, so that end is filled in from the germline J gene. V gave up 2 bases and J gave up 2 bases, with 10 bases separating them. CDR3 length: 15 residues. CDR1 and CDR2 (germline): SGHAT, FQNNGV.

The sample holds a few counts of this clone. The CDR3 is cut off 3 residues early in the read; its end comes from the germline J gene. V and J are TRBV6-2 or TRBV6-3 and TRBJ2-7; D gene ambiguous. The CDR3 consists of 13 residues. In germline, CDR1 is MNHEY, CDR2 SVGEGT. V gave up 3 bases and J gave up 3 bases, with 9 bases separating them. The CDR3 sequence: CASSYKGYYEQYF. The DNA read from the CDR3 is TGTGCCAGCAGTTATAAAGGGTACTACGAG.